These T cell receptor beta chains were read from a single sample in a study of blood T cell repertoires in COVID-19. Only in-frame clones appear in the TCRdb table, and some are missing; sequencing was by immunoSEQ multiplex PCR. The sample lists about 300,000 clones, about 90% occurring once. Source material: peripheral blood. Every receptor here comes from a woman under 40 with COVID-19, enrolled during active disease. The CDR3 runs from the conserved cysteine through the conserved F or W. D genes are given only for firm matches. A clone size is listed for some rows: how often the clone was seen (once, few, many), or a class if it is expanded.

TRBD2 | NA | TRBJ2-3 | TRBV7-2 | CASSLGRGVQDTQYF | TGTGCCAGCAGCTTGGGGCGGGGGGTCCAAGATACGCAGTATTTT
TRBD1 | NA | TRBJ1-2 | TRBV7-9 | CASSSRDSSFYGYTF | TGTGCCAGCAGCTCGCGGGACAGTTCTTTCTATGGCTACACCTTC
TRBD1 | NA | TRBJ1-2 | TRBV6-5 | CASSVDRGRQGGYTF | TGTGCCAGCAGCGTGGACAGGGGCCGTCAGGGTGGCTACACCTTC
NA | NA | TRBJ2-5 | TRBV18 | CASSPSGTPQETQYF | TGTGCCAGCTCACCGTCCGGGACACCCCAAGAGACCCAGTACTTC
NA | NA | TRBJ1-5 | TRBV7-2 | CASSLGSGSGQPQHF | TGTGCCAGCAGCTTAGGTAGCGGGTCCGGACAGCCCCAGCATTTT
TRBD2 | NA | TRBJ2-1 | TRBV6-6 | CASRPTGTSGNEQFF | TGTGCCAGCAGGCCCACCGGGACTAGCGGGAATGAGCAGTTCTTC
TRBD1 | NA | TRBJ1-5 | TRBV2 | CASRTLGQGVNQPQHF | TGTGCCAGCAGGACCTTGGGACAGGGGGTAAATCAGCCCCAGCATTTT
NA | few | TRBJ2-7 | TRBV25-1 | CASSEVGAYEQYF | TGTGCCAGCAGTGAGGTGGGGGCTTACGAGCAGTACTTC
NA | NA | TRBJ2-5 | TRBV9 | CASSALQGSETQYF | TGTGCCAGCAGCGCGTTACAGGGATCCGAGACCCAGTACTTC
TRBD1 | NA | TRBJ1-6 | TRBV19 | CASSIGDRGNSPLHF | TGTGCCAGTAGTATAGGGGACAGGGGTAATTCACCCCTCCACTTT
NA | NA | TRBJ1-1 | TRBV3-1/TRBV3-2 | CASSPDSMQYTEAFF | TGTGCCAGCAGCCCCGACTCTATGCAATACACTGAAGCTTTCTTT
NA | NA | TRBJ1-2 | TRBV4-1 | CASSHAAGITDSQGGYTF | TGCGCCAGCAGCCATGCGGCCGGAATAACCGACAGTCAGGGGGGCTACACCTTC
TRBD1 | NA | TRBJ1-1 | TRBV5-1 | CASSPTTGTSTEAFF | TGCGCCAGCAGCCCGACGACAGGGACCTCCACTGAAGCTTTCTTT
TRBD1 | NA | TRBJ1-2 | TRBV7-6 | CASSPTDRGYNYGYTF | TGTGCCAGCAGCCCCACGGACAGGGGATATAACTATGGCTACACCTTC
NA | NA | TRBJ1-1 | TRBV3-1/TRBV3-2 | CASSQGQYTEAFF | TGTGCCAGCAGCCAAGGGCAGTACACTGAAGCTTTCTTT
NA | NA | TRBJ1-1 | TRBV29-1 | CSAGGGGATEAFF | TGCAGCGCCGGGGGTGGAGGGGCCACTGAAGCTTTCTTT
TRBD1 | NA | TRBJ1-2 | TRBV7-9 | CASSLETGMNNYGYTF | TGTGCCAGCAGCTTAGAGACAGGGATGAATAACTATGGCTACACCTTC
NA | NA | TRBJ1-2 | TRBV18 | CASSPRGGPNYGYTF | TGTGCCAGCTCACCACGCGGGGGGCCGAACTATGGCTACACCTTC
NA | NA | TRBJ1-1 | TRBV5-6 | CASTQIDRYTEAFF | TGTGCCAGCACTCAAATCGACAGGTACACTGAAGCTTTCTTT
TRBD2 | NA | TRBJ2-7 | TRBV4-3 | CASSQYTSGGAYEQYF | TGCGCCAGCAGCCAATATACTAGCGGGGGGGCCTACGAGCAGTACTTC
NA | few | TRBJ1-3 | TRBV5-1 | CASSGGSLGNTIYF | TGCGCCAGCAGCGGGGGGTCCCTTGGAAACACCATATATTTT
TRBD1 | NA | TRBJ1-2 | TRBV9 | CASSEQGQGAEGYTF | TGTGCCAGCAGCGAACAGGGACAGGGGGCGGAGGGCTACACCTTC
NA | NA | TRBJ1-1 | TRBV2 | CASSVRTEAFF | TGTGCCAGCAGTGTCCGGACTGAAGCTTTCTTT
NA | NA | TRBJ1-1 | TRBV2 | CASSDEYFAEAFF | TGTGCCAGCAGTGACGAGTATTTCGCTGAAGCTTTCTTT
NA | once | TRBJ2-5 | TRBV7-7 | CASSERRRASRPETQYF | TGTGCTAGCAGCGAACGACGGCGGGCTTCGCGGCCGGAGACCCAGTACTTC
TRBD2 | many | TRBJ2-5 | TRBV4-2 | CASSQERGGQETQYF | TGTGCCAGCAGCCAAGAGCGGGGGGGCCAAGAGACCCAGTACTTC
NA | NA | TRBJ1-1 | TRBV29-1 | CSVEGLETEAFF | TGCAGCGTTGAAGGATTAGAGACTGAAGCTTTCTTT
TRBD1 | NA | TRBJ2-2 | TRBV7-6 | CASSLRGTGGGKNTGELFF | TGTGCCAGCAGCTTAAGGGGGACAGGGGGCGGAAAGAACACCGGGGAGCTGTTTTTT
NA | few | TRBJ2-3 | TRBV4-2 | CASSQEAESSTDTQYF | TGTGCCAGCAGCCAAGAAGCGGAGAGCAGCACAGATACGCAGTATTTT
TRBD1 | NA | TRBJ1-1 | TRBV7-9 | CASSPGGAETEAFF | TGTGCCAGCAGCCCAGGGGGCGCGGAGACTGAAGCTTTCTTT
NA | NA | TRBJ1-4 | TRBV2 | CASSERVVGSEKLFF | TGTGCCAGCAGTGAAAGGGTAGTAGGGAGTGAAAAACTGTTTTTT
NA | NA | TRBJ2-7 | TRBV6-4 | CASSDSPGAYEQYF | TGTGCCAGCAGTGACTCTCCAGGGGCCTACGAGCAGTACTTC
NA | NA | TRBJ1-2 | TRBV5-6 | CASSWVGAGYTF | TGTGCCAGCAGCTGGGTAGGGGCTGGCTACACCTTC
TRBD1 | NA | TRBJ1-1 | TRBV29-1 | CSAGTVRDTEAFF | TGCAGCGCTGGGACAGTCCGGGACACTGAAGCTTTCTTT
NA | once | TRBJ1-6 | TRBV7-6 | CASSLRTVNNSPLHF | TGTGCCAGCAGCTTGAGGACAGTCAATAATTCACCCCTCCACTTT
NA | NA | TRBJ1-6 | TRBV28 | CASSFLGYKIRGSDSPLHF | TGTGCCAGCAGTTTCTTAGGGTACAAAATTCGGGGTTCGGATTCACCCCTCCACTTT
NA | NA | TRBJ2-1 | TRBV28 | CASSSPGTLNEQFF | TGTGCCAGCAGTTCCCCCGGGACTTTAAATGAGCAGTTCTTC
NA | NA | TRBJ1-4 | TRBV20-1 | CSAAKGEKLFF | TGCAGTGCCGCAAAGGGGGAAAAACTGTTTTTT
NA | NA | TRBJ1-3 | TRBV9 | CASSDDRFIGNTIYF | TGTGCCAGCAGCGACGACAGGTTTATAGGAAACACCATATATTTT
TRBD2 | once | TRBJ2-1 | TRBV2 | CASIRDRAGGYNEQFF | TGTGCCAGCATCCGAGACCGTGCGGGGGGGTACAATGAGCAGTTCTTC
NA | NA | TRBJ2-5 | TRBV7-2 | CASSLERVQETQYF | TGTGCCAGCAGCTTAGAGAGGGTCCAAGAGACCCAGTACTTC
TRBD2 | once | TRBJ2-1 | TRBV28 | CASSLEAGRAYNEQFF | TGTGCCAGCAGCTTGGAGGCAGGGAGGGCCTACAATGAGCAGTTCTTC
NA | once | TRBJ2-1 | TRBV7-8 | CASSSRGAPSNEQFF | TGTGCCAGCAGCTCCCGGGGGGCTCCTTCCAATGAGCAGTTCTTC
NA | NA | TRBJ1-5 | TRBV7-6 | CASSLERQERDPQHF | TGTGCCAGCAGCTTAGAAAGACAGGAAAGAGATCCCCAGCATTTT
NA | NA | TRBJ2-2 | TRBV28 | CASISRINIGELFF | TGTGCCAGCATTTCGAGGATTAATATAGGGGAGCTGTTTTTT
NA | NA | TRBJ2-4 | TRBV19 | CASSMTPANIQYF | TGTGCCAGTAGTATGACGCCAGCGAACATTCAGTACTTC
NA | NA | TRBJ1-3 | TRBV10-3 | CAIRTWGGSGNTIYF | TGTGCCATTCGAACTTGGGGCGGCTCTGGAAACACCATATATTTT
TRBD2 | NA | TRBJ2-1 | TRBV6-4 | CASSEQTSGASNEQFF | TGTGCCAGCAGTGAACAAACTAGCGGGGCGTCGAATGAGCAGTTCTTC
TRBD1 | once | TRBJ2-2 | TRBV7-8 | CASSPGTVNTGELFF | TGTGCCAGCAGTCCCGGGACAGTCAACACCGGGGAGCTGTTTTTT